This entry is about one TCR beta chain. Its antigen is unidentified. The CDR3 is made up of 12 amino acids. Trimming left V 6 bases short and J 6 bases short, with 9 bases between. The germline gives CDR1 KGHSH, CDR2 LQKENI. The data derive from a study of beta chain features in type 1 diabetes. Study-wide results and caveats: Shorter templates might be favored by PCR, equally in patients and controls. Insertion counts at VDJ junctions were lower in type 1 diabetes patients, who also showed more deletions there. A moderate, significant TCRB CDR3 shortening appeared in type 1 diabetes across four CD4+ subsets. The study found that naive, central memory and Treg TCRB repertoires appeared more similar in patients than in healthy donors.

Expressed TCRB transcripts were sequenced because the entire RNA isolate underwent reverse transcription. TCRdb keeps only in-frame clones here, not all; method: immunoSEQ multiplex PCR. The sample yields under 450,000 clones, about 15% seen once. The chain joins TRBV18 to TRBJ1-5, with D tentatively TRBD1 (6 bases). The specimen sequenced was naive CD4+ T cells from blood. The TCR comes from a man aged 25-45 years in good health. CDR3 sequence reads: CASSLQGQPQHF. CDR3 coding DNA: TGTGCCAGCTCGCTACAGGGTCAGCCCCAGCATTTT.